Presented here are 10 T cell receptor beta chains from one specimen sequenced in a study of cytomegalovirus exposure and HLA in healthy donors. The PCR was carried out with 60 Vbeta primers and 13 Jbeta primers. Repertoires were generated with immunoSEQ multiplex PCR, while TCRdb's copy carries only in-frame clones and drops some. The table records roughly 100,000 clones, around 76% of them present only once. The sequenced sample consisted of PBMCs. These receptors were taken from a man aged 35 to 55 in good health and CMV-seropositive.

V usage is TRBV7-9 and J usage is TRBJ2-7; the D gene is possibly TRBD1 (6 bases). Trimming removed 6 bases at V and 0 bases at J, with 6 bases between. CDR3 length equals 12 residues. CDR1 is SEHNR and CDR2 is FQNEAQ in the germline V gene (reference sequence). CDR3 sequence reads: CASRGGSYEQYF. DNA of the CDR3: TGTGCCAGCAGAGGGGGCTCCTACGAGCAGTACTTC.

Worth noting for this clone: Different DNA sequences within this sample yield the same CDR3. The CDR3 nucleotides read TGTGCCAGCAGCTTGGTCGATCAGCCCCAGCATTTT. Amino acid sequence: CASSLVDQPQHF. This chain uses TRBV5-6 with TRBJ1-5; no reliable D call. V was clipped by 0 bases and J by 5 bases, with 3 bases between them. Germline V lookup: CDR1 SGHDT, CDR2 YYEEEE. This CDR3 contains 12 residues.

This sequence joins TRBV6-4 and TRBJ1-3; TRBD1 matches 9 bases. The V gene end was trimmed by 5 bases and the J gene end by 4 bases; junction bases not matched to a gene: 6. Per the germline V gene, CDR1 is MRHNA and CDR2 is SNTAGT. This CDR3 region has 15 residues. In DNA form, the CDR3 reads TGTGCCAGCAGTAACAGGGGGCTAGGAGGAAACACCATATATTTT. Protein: CASSNRGLGGNTIYF.

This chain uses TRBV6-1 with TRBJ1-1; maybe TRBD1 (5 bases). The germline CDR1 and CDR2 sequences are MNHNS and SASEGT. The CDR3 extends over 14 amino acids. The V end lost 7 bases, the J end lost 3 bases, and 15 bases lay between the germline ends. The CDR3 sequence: CASTKGSRYTEAFF. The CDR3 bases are TGTGCCAGCACCAAGGGGTCCAGGTACACTGAAGCTTTCTTT.

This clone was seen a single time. This chain's CDR3 is CASSRGTGYEQYF. CDR3 in DNA: TGTGCCAGCAGCCGAGGGACAGGGTACGAGCAGTACTTC. V is TRBV5-6 and J is TRBJ2-7, with TRBD1 matching over 9 bases. The CDR3 has 13 amino acids. Losses at the gene ends were 4 bases for V and 4 bases for J; bases not matched to a gene: 3. The germline V gene has CDR1 SGHDT and CDR2 YYEEEE.

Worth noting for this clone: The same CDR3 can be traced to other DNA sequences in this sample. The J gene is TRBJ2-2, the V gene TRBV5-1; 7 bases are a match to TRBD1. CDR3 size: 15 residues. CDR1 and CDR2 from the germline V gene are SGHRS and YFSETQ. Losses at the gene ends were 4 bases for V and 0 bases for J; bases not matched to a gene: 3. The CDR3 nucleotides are TGCGCCAGCAGCCCTGACAGGGCGAACACCGGGGAGCTGTTTTTT. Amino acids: CASSPDRANTGELFF.

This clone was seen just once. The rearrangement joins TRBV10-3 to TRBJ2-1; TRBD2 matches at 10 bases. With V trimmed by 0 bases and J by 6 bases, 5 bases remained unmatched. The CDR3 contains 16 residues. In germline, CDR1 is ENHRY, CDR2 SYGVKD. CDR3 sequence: CAISESLIAGGNEQFF. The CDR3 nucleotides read TGTGCCATCAGTGAGTCGTTGATAGCGGGAGGCAATGAGCAGTTCTTC.

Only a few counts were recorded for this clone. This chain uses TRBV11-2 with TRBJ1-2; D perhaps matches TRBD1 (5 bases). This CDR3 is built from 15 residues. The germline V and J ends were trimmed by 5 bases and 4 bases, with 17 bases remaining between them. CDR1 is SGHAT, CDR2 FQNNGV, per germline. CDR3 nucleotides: TGTGCCAGCAGCCCTTCGACAGAGATCCTCTATGGCTACACCTTC. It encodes CASSPSTEILYGYTF.

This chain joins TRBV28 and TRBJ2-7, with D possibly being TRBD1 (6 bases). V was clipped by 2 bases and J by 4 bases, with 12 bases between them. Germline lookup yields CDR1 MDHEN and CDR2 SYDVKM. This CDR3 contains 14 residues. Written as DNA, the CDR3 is TGTGCCAGCAGTTTACAACAGGGATTTTACGAGCAGTACTTC. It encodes CASSLQQGFYEQYF.

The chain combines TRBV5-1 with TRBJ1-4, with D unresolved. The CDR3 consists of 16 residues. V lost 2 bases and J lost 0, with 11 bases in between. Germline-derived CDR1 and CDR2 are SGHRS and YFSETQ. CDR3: CASSLEIRSTNEKLFF. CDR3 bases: TGCGCCAGCAGCTTAGAGATCCGTTCAACTAATGAAAAACTGTTTTTT.